This T cell receptor (beta chain) originates from a study of lymphopenia after photon versus proton radiotherapy. Study-wide points: Post-nadir diversity loss with photons came from oligoclonal expansion, particularly CD8+ Temra cells. In patients who died, overall survival fell as post-nadir TCR diversity dropped more.

Trimming removed 1 base at V and 4 bases at J, with 7 bases between. Germline lookup yields CDR1 SGHDN and CDR2 FVKESK. The CDR3 sequence is 14 residues long. Measured with immunoSEQ multiplex PCR; TCRdb has only the in-frame clones, and not every one. The data hold 25,000 to 30,000 clones, with about four fifths observed a single time. Comments on this clone: The antigen is not known.

The TCR originated in a man aged 50-59 years with gastric cancer. The sequences come from peripheral blood, collected from a patient treated with photon-based radiotherapy. The chain links TRBV14 to TRBJ2-2; unclear D gene. The CDR3 reads CASSQVGITGELFF. The CDR3 DNA follows: TGTGCCAGCAGCCAAGTAGGGATCACCGGGGAGCTGTTTTTT.